Below are 23 T cell receptor beta chains sequenced from a single sample in a study of blood T cell repertoires in COVID-19. Profiling relied on immunoSEQ multiplex PCR, and the TCRdb table lists in-frame clones only, not all of them. Among fewer than 150,000 clones listed, about four fifths were seen once. The sequencing input was peripheral blood. The origin of the receptors is a man aged 80 or over with acute or convalescent COVID-19.

The chain recombines TRBV7-9 with TRBJ2-5, with 9 nucleotides matching TRBD1. Per germline, CDR1 SEHNR and CDR2 FQNEAQ (reference sequence). Trimming removed 5 bases from V and 5 bases from J; junction bases left unmatched: 12. This CDR3 has 16 amino acids. The CDR3 DNA is TGTGCCAGCAGCAAGTTGTGGGACAGGGATTGGGAGACCCAGTACTTC. It yields the protein CASSKLWDRDWETQYF.

The chain links TRBV4-2 to TRBJ1-6; a weak D match, TRBD1 (5 bases). The CDR3 contains 17 residues. The germline V gene has CDR1 LGHNA and CDR2 YNFKEQ. With 0 bases removed from V and 8 bases from J, the gap between germline ends came to 17 bases. CDR3 DNA sequence: TGTGCCAGCAGCCAAGACGGAGGGAGGACGGGGGATTCACCCCTCCACTTT. Its translation: CASSQDGGRTGDSPLHF.

The chain carries TRBV2 and TRBJ2-7; maybe TRBD2 (5 bases). The V and J ends lost 5 bases and 7 bases respectively, with 12 bases between them. This CDR3 contains 12 residues. Germline CDR1 reads SNHLY; CDR2 reads FYNNEI. This CDR3 is CASSPSRREQYF. As DNA, the CDR3 is TGTGCCAGCAGTCCCTCCCGGAGGGAGCAGTACTTC. Combining the CDR3 with reference TRBV2 and TRBJ2-7 gives the whole variable domain EPEVTQTPSHQVTQMGQEVILRCVPISNHLYFYWYRQILGQKVEFLVSFYNNEISEKSEIFDDQFSVERPDGSNFTLKIRSTKLEDSAMYFCASSPSRREQYFGPGTRLTVT.

This clone was counted between two and nine times. V gene TRBV2 combines with J gene TRBJ2-3; 7 bases fit TRBD2. The length of the CDR3 is 16 residues. With V trimmed by 3 bases and J by 1 base, 7 bases remained unmatched. Germline V lookup: CDR1 SNHLY, CDR2 FYNNEI. The CDR3 here is CASSDWFRGGTDTQYF. The CDR3 nucleotides read TGTGCCAGCAGTGATTGGTTCCGGGGGGGCACAGATACGCAGTATTTT.

The V and J genes are TRBV27 and TRBJ1-2; 7 bases are a match to TRBD1. This CDR3 has 17 amino acids. The V gene end was trimmed by 6 bases and the J gene end by 3 bases; junction bases not matched to a gene: 16. The germline V gene has CDR1 MNHEY and CDR2 SMNVEV (reference sequence). CDR3 in DNA: TGTGCCAGCAGGGGGTGGACAGGCATCGAGGTGGACTATGGCTACACCTTC. Its protein is CASRGWTGIEVDYGYTF.

The rearrangement uses TRBV6-6 and TRBJ2-7; TRBD1 is a possible D gene (6 bases). V was pared by 6 bases and J by 3 bases, with 36 bases between. Germline loops: CDR1 MNHNY, CDR2 SVGAGI (reference sequence). The CDR3 runs to 21 residues. The CDR3, as DNA: TGTGCCAGCAGCATCTTCCGGCGAGGCGCGACGCTTCAGGGCAGGGGCTACGAGCAGTACTTC. The encoded protein is CASSIFRRGATLQGRGYEQYF.

The chain is built from TRBV19 and TRBJ2-1; TRBD2 matches 10 bases. From germline, CDR1 is LNHDA and CDR2 SQIVND (reference sequence). The CDR3 length is 16 residues. Trimming at V came to 4 bases and at J to 3 bases, leaving 6 bases not matched to a gene. In nucleotides, the CDR3 is TGTGCCAGTAGTACCCCGGGACTAGCGTTCTACAATGAGCAGTTCTTC. Its protein product is CASSTPGLAFYNEQFF.

This clone was observed a handful of times. The chain is built from TRBV4-3 and TRBJ1-6, with 10 nucleotides matching TRBD1. Germline values: CDR1 LGHNA, CDR2 YSLEER. The V gene end was trimmed by 4 bases and the J gene end by 5 bases; junction bases not matched to a gene: 8. The CDR3 runs to 17 residues. CDR3 in amino acids: CASSRKTGGKDNSPLHF. Here the CDR3 DNA reads TGCGCCAGCAGCCGGAAGACAGGGGGCAAAGATAATTCACCCCTCCACTTT.

This chain uses TRBV5-6 with TRBJ2-7, with 8 bases identical to TRBD2. J gave up 2 bases and V 0 bases, and 1 base lay outside the gene matches. Germline values: CDR1 SGHDT, CDR2 YYEEEE. CDR3 size: 14 residues. The CDR3 region is CASSLDGGAYEQYF. The CDR3 DNA reads as TGTGCCAGCAGCTTGGACGGGGGGGCCTACGAGCAGTACTTC. The variable domain in full, completed from reference TRBV5-6 and TRBJ2-7, reads DAGVTQSPTHLIKTRGQQVTLRCSPKSGHDTVSWYQQALGQGPQFIFQYYEEEERQRGNFPDRFSGHQFPNYSSELNVNALLLGDSALYLCASSLDGGAYEQYFGPGTRLTVT.

This sequence joins TRBV7-2 and TRBJ1-2, with 8 bases matching TRBD1. The length of the CDR3 is 14 residues. Germline trimming cut 7 bases from V and 2 bases from J; bases unmatched to any gene: 6. CDR1 and CDR2 from the germline V gene are SGHTA and FQGNSA. CDR3 coding DNA: TGTGCCAGCACAGCATCAGGGGGCAACTATGGCTACACCTTC. Protein: CASTASGGNYGYTF.

The chain combines TRBV6-5 with TRBJ2-7; TRBD1 might be the D (6 bases). The germline V and J ends were trimmed by 4 bases and 0 bases, with 10 bases remaining between them. Germline CDR1 is MNHEY and CDR2 is SVGAGI. The CDR3 is 14 amino acids. CDR3 residues: CASSFGQSSYEQYF. The DNA for the CDR3 is TGTGCCAGCAGTTTCGGACAGAGCTCCTACGAGCAGTACTTC.

The chain is built from TRBV2 and TRBJ1-2, with a weak D call TRBD1 (6 bases). V lost 4 bases, J lost 4 bases, and 22 bases lay in between. Per germline, CDR1 SNHLY and CDR2 FYNNEI. The CDR3 is made up of 17 amino acids. The CDR3 loop is CASSGGTGTRGGYGYTF. The CDR3 DNA reads TGTGCCAGCAGTGGAGGTACCGGGACCAGGGGTGGCTATGGCTACACCTTC.

This chain joins TRBV7-2 and TRBJ2-5; TRBD2 matches 8 bases. CDR3 length: 14 amino acids. V dropped 5 bases and J dropped 3; count of bases not matched to a gene: 5. CDR1 SGHTA and CDR2 FQGNSA come from the germline V gene. In DNA form, the CDR3 reads TGTGCCAGCAGCCCCGGGGGGGCCGAAGAGACCCAGTACTTC. This encodes CASSPGGAEETQYF.

This clone was recorded once. V is TRBV6-1 and J is TRBJ1-2; no definite D call. Germline assignment: CDR1 MNHNS and CDR2 SASEGT. CDR3 length: 17 residues. Deletions cut 0 bases from V and 0 bases from J, with 14 bases between. CDR3 in amino acids: CASSEAQRLGANYGYTF. The CDR3 DNA sequence: TGTGCCAGCAGTGAAGCACAACGACTCGGGGCTAACTATGGCTACACCTTC.

This clone was counted once. This chain joins TRBV6-5 and TRBJ1-1; D perhaps matches TRBD1 (6 bases). CDR1 and CDR2 (germline): MNHEY, SVGAGI. The length of the CDR3 is 13 residues. V dropped 6 bases and J dropped 1 base, with 9 bases sitting between them. CDR3 nucleotides: TGTGCCAGCAGGTTAGGGGGGAACACTGAAGCTTTCTTT. This gives the protein CASRLGGNTEAFF.

The chain combines TRBV5-1 with TRBJ1-2, with 8 bases identical to TRBD1. The CDR3 totals 14 residues. Losses at the gene ends were 5 bases for V and 8 bases for J; bases not matched to a gene: 11. The V gene's germline CDR1 is SGHRS and CDR2 YFSETQ. The CDR3 protein is CASSGDDRGGGYTF. The CDR3 region has the DNA TGCGCCAGCAGTGGAGACGACAGGGGAGGAGGCTACACCTTC.

The V call is TRBV6-5, the J call TRBJ1-5; 7 bases line up with TRBD1. From germline, CDR1 is MNHEY and CDR2 SVGAGI. The CDR3 is 15 amino acids. V trimming: 6 bases; J trimming: 1 base; junction bases outside the gene matches: 6. The DNA of the CDR3 is TGTGCCAGCAGCCGGGGGACAGCGAGCAATCAGCCCCAGCATTTT. As protein: CASSRGTASNQPQHF.

The chain recombines TRBV2 with TRBJ2-3; the D is unclear. Germline V gene data show CDR1 as SNHLY and CDR2 as FYNNEI. V gave up 6 bases and J gave up 6 bases, with 7 bases separating them. The CDR3 totals 11 residues. The DNA for the CDR3 is TGTGCCAGCAGAATCAGTGATACGCAGTATTTT. Translation: CASRISDTQYF.

V and J are TRBV5-1 and TRBJ2-2, with 8 nucleotides matching TRBD1. The J segment lost 2 bases and the V segment lost 6 bases, leaving 6 bases of the junction unmatched. CDR1 and CDR2 from the germline V gene are SGHRS and YFSETQ. The CDR3 covers 15 residues. CDR3 coding DNA: TGCGCCAGCACGGACAGGGTGGGAAACACCGGGGAGCTGTTTTTT. It specifies CASTDRVGNTGELFF.

V gene TRBV19 combines with J gene TRBJ1-4; TRBD1 agrees at 9 bases. The CDR3 sequence is 14 residues long. The V segment lost 4 bases and the J segment 6 bases; nucleotides outside the gene matches: 3. The germline V gene has CDR1 LNHDA and CDR2 SQIVND (reference sequence). The DNA of the CDR3 is TGTGCCAGTAGTACAGACAGGGGGTATGAAAAACTGTTTTTT. Translation: CASSTDRGYEKLFF.

This rearrangement joins TRBV18 to TRBJ2-2; tentatively, D is TRBD2 (5 bases). The CDR3 length is 14 residues. Per germline, CDR1 KGHSH and CDR2 LQKENI. V shed 3 bases and J shed 5 bases, with 10 bases lying between them. The CDR3 spells CASSPPTSTGELFF. The CDR3 DNA reads TGTGCCAGCTCACCGCCTACTAGTACCGGGGAGCTGTTTTTT.

The chain employs TRBV2 and TRBJ1-2; weak D call: TRBD1 (5 bases). Per the germline V gene, CDR1 is SNHLY and CDR2 is FYNNEI. Trimming cost V 3 bases and J 4 bases, with 12 bases left between them. The CDR3 loop spans 14 amino acids. The CDR3 reads CASSEGGYGYGYTF. CDR3 DNA: TGTGCCAGCAGTGAGGGGGGTTACGGCTATGGCTACACCTTC.

This clone turned up a few times. Other DNA variants within this sample encode the same CDR3. This chain connects TRBV7-2 to TRBJ2-7, with 10 positions matching TRBD1. The CDR3 consists of 14 residues. The germline V gene has CDR1 SGHTA and CDR2 FQGNSA. The trim removed 5 bases at V and 2 bases at J, leaving 3 bases unmatched. The chain's CDR3 is CASSRDRGTYEQYF. As DNA, the CDR3 is TGTGCCAGCAGCAGGGACAGGGGCACCTACGAGCAGTACTTC.